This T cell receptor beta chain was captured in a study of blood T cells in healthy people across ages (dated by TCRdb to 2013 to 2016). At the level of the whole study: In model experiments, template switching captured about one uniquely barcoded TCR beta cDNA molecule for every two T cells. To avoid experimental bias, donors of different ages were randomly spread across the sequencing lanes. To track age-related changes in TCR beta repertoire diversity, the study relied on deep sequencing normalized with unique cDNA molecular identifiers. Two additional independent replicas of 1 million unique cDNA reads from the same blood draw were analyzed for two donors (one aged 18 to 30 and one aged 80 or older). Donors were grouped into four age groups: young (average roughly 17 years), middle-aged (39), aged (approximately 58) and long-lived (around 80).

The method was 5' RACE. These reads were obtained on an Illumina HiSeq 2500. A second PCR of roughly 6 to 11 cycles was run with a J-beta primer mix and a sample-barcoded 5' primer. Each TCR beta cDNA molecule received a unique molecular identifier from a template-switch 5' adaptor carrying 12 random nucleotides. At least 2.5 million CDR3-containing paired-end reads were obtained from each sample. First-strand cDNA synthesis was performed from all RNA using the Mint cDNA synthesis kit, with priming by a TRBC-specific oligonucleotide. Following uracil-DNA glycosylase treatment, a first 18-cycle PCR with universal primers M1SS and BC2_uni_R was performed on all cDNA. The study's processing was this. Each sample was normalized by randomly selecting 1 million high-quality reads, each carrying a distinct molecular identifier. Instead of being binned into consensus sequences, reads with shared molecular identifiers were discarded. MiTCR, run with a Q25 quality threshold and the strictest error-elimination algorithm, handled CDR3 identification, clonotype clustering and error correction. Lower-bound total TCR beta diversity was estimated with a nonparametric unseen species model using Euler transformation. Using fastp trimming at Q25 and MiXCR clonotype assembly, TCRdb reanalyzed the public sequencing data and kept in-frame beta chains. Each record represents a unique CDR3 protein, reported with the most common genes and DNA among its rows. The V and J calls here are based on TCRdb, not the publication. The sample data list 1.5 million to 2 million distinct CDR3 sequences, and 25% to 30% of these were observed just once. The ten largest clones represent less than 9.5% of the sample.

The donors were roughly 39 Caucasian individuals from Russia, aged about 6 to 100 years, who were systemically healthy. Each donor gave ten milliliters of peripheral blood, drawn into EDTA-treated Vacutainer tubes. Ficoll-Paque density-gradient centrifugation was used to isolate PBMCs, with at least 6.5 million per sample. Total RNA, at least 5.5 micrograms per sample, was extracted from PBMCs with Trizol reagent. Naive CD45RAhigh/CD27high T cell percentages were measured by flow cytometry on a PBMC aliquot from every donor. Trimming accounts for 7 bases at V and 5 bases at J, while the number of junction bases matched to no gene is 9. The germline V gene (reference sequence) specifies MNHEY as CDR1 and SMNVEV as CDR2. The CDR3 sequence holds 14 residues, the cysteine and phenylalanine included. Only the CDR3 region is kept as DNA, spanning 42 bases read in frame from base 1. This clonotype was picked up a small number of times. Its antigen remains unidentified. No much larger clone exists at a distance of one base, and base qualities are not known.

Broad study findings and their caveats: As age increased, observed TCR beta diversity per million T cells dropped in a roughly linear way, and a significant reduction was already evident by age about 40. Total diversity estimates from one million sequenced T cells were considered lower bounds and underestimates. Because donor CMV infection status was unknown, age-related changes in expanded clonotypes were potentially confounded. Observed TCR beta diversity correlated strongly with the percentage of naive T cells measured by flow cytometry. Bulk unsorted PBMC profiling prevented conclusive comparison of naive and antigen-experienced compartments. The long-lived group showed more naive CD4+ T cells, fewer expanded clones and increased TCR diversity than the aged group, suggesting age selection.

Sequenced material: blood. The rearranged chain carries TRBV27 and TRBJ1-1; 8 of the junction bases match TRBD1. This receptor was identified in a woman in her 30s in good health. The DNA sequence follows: TGTGCCAGCAAAATCCAGGGGGCGGGTACTGAAGCTTTCTTT. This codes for CASKIQGAGTEAFF.